Listed here are 27 T cell receptor beta chains from one sample, sequenced in a study of blood T cell repertoires in COVID-19. Profiling relied on immunoSEQ multiplex PCR, and the TCRdb table lists in-frame clones only, not all of them. The sample carries some 350,000 clones, 75% to 90% recorded once. Sequenced sample: peripheral blood. These receptors were collected from a woman between 50 and 59 years old with COVID-19, enrolled during active disease.

A word on this clone: One end of the junction is discordant with germline, which a read error may explain. This rearrangement joins TRBV7-7 to TRBJ2-2; TRBD1 agrees at 9 bases. Germline loops: CDR1 SSHAT, CDR2 FNYEAQ (reference sequence). The CDR3 consists of 15 residues. The CDR3, as DNA: TGTGCTAGCAGCGCGGGACAGGGACACACCGGGGAGCTGTTTTTT. It translates to CASSAGQGHTGELFF.

The gene calls are TRBV13 and TRBJ2-1; TRBD2 matches 13 bases. Germline loops: CDR1 PRHDT, CDR2 FYEKMQ (reference sequence). This CDR3 spans 15 amino acids. Unmatched junction bases numbered 13, after V lost 5 bases and J lost 15 bases. The CDR3 nucleotides read TGTGCCAGCAGCCGACCCAGACTAGCGGGAGGCTCCTGGTTCTTC. Translating it yields CASSRPRLAGGSWFF.

This sequence joins TRBV7-8 and TRBJ2-2, with 7 bases aligning to TRBD1. Germline-derived CDR1 and CDR2 are SGHVS and FQNEAQ. The CDR3 is made up of 14 amino acids. Losses at the gene ends were 1 base for V and 5 bases for J; bases not matched to a gene: 1. The CDR3 coding sequence is TGTGCCAGCAGCTTAGACAGGGGAACCGGGGAGCTGTTTTTT. It codes for CASSLDRGTGELFF.

This chain uses TRBV5-1 with TRBJ2-5; 7 nucleotides line up with TRBD1. Germline V gives CDR1 SGHRS, CDR2 YFSETQ. The V and J ends lost 4 bases and 7 bases, in that order; junction bases with no gene match: 10. The CDR3 loop spans 14 amino acids. The CDR3: CASSATTGLGTQYF. The CDR3 region has the DNA TGCGCCAGCAGCGCAACGACAGGGCTCGGGACCCAGTACTTC.

This clone was seen a handful of times. The J gene is TRBJ1-4, the V gene TRBV29-1; D remains unclear. The ends were cut back, 6 bases at V and 3 bases at J, with 8 bases in the middle. The CDR3 is 12 amino acids. In germline, CDR1 is SQVTM, CDR2 ANQGSEA. CDR3 in amino acids: CSVRSANEKLFF. The CDR3 coding sequence is TGCAGCGTCAGGTCGGCTAATGAAAAACTGTTTTTT.

This clone has just one count. This chain joins TRBV2 and TRBJ1-2; D not certain. Deletions cut 5 bases from V and 4 bases from J, with 11 bases between. Germline loops: CDR1 SNHLY, CDR2 FYNNEI. The CDR3 is 13 amino acids. As DNA, the CDR3 is TGTGCCAGCAGTCCACAGATAGGCTATGGCTACACCTTC. Its translation is CASSPQIGYGYTF.

Here the CDR3 DNA reads TGTGCCAGCAGCCAAGATTGGGGCCATAGTCCCTACAATGAGCAGTTCTTC. It encodes CASSQDWGHSPYNEQFF. The chain combines TRBV3-1 (or the pseudogene TRBV3-2) with TRBJ2-1, with TRBD1 as a possible D gene (5 bases). This CDR3 spans 17 amino acids. Deletions cut 0 bases from V and 2 bases from J, with 14 bases between. Germline assignment: CDR1 LGHDT and CDR2 YNNKEL (reference sequence).

J is TRBJ2-2 and V is TRBV3-1 (or the pseudogene TRBV3-2), with D perhaps TRBD2 (6 bases). Germline lookup yields CDR1 LGHDT and CDR2 YNNKEL (reference sequence). CDR3 length equals 15 residues. Trimming stripped 0 bases from V and 4 bases from J, with 9 bases between. The CDR3 spells CASSQDGDSTGELFF. CDR3 DNA sequence: TGTGCCAGCAGCCAAGATGGGGACTCCACCGGGGAGCTGTTTTTT.

This clone has a handful of counts. The chain links TRBV29-1 to TRBJ1-1, with no clear D. V gave up 4 bases and J gave up 0 bases, with 9 bases separating them. CDR1 is SQVTM and CDR2 is ANQGSEA in the germline V gene. This CDR3 spans 13 amino acids. The CDR3 DNA reads TGCAGCGTTGCTCGCCAGGTGAACACTGAAGCTTTCTTT. As protein: CSVARQVNTEAFF.

This clone was recorded once. This rearrangement joins TRBV27 to TRBJ2-7; 9 nucleotides align to TRBD2. There are 14 residues in the CDR3. Germline V gene lookup returns CDR1 MNHEY and CDR2 SMNVEV (reference sequence). The ends lost 8 bases at V and 3 bases at J; junction bases unmatched: 8. Written as DNA, the CDR3 is TGTGCCAGCTACGTGGCGGGAGGGGACTACGAGCAGTACTTC. It codes for CASYVAGGDYEQYF.

The genes are TRBV19 and TRBJ2-7; the match to TRBD1 covers 12 bases. This CDR3 has 15 amino acids. After removal of 5 bases from V and 2 bases from J, the junction contained 4 bases not matched to a gene. The germline CDR1 and CDR2 sequences are LNHDA and SQIVND (reference sequence). The CDR3 region has the DNA TGTGCCAGTAGTCCCGGGACAGGGGGCCCCTACGAGCAGTACTTC. As protein: CASSPGTGGPYEQYF.

This clone was picked up many times. In the same sample, other DNA sequences code for this CDR3. V usage is TRBV27 and J usage is TRBJ1-2; D call uncertain. With 3 bases removed from V and 1 base from J, the gap between germline ends came to 6 bases. The CDR3 has 13 residues. Germline V gene sequence: CDR1 MNHEY, CDR2 SMNVEV (reference sequence). The CDR3 DNA follows: TGTGCCAGCAGTTTTTCGGGTAACTATGGCTACACCTTC. This sequence encodes CASSFSGNYGYTF.

The J gene is TRBJ1-1, the V gene TRBV6-6; D not certain. The length of the CDR3 is 12 residues. V shed 6 bases and J shed 8 bases, with 13 bases lying between them. Germline-derived CDR1 and CDR2 are MNHNY and SVGAGI (reference sequence). The CDR3 nucleotides read TGTGCCAGCAGACCGCGCCGGGTGGAAGCTTTCTTT. This gives the protein CASRPRRVEAFF.

The table lists this clone with a few counts. The genes are TRBV6-4 and TRBJ1-1, with 8 positions matching TRBD1. Trimming cost V 7 bases and J 7 bases; bases outside gene matches: 11. CDR3 length equals 14 residues. Per germline, CDR1 MRHNA and CDR2 SNTAGT. CDR3 nucleotides: TGTGCCAGCACCGCGCAGGGACAGGTCGGTGAAGCTTTCTTT. Translating gives CASTAQGQVGEAFF.

The V gene is TRBV4-3, the J gene TRBJ2-7; 11 bases are a match to TRBD2. The CDR3 spans 15 residues. Unmatched junction bases numbered 2, after V lost 1 base and J lost 3 bases. Germline V lookup: CDR1 LGHNA, CDR2 YSLEER. CDR3 sequence: CASSQATSGIYEQYF. The CDR3 nucleotides read TGCGCCAGCAGCCAAGCGACTAGCGGGATCTACGAGCAGTACTTC.

This rearrangement joins TRBV24-1 to TRBJ1-1; perhaps TRBD1 as D (5 bases). The V end was cut by 4 bases, the J end by 2 bases, with 16 bases between. In germline, CDR1 is KGHDR, CDR2 SFDVKD. The CDR3 contains 16 residues. DNA for the CDR3: TGTGCCACCAGTGAATTAGGGGTCCCGTCAAACACTGAAGCTTTCTTT. Translating gives CATSELGVPSNTEAFF.

J is TRBJ1-5 and V is TRBV2; D ambiguous. Germline V gene lookup returns CDR1 SNHLY and CDR2 FYNNEI. Trimming pared 3 bases from V and 7 bases from J, leaving 7 bases between. This CDR3 spans 12 amino acids. This CDR3 reads CASSEETQPQHF. CDR3 DNA: TGTGCCAGCAGTGAGGAGACCCAGCCCCAGCATTTT.

The chain couples TRBV6-6 to TRBJ1-1; the match to TRBD1 covers 10 bases. J gave up 0 bases and V 2 bases, and 3 bases lay outside the gene matches. The CDR3 length is 16 residues. The germline CDR1 and CDR2 sequences are MNHNY and SVGAGI (reference sequence). CDR3 nucleotide sequence: TGTGCCAGCAGTTACGGGACAGGGGCAATGAACACTGAAGCTTTCTTT. Its protein is CASSYGTGAMNTEAFF.

For this clone: Sequence at one end of the junction differs from germline and may be a read error. This chain connects TRBV19 to TRBJ1-1; 8 nucleotides align to TRBD1. This CDR3 is 10 amino acids long. Germline-derived CDR1 and CDR2 are LNHDA and SQIVND (reference sequence). In DNA form, the CDR3 reads TGTGCCAGTAGTAGGGACAGGTCGAGCTTT. This translates into CASSRDRSSF.

The V gene is TRBV30, the J gene TRBJ1-1; D not certain. CDR1 is GTSNPN and CDR2 is SVGIG in the germline V gene (reference sequence). V was pared by 2 bases and J by 4 bases, with 8 bases between. The CDR3 loop spans 12 amino acids. The CDR3 nucleotides are TGTGCCTGGAGTTCGGGTTTCACTGAAGCTTTCTTT. Its protein product is CAWSSGFTEAFF.

The gene calls are TRBV27 and TRBJ1-1, with D tentatively TRBD1 (5 bases). CDR1 is MNHEY and CDR2 is SMNVEV in the germline V gene (reference sequence). The CDR3 has 15 amino acids. Trimming left V 5 bases short and J 3 bases short, with 16 bases between. The CDR3 region has the DNA TGTGCCAGCAGTCTCTCGCAGGGTTGGGACACTGAAGCTTTCTTT. Translation gives CASSLSQGWDTEAFF.

This rearrangement joins TRBV3-1 (or the pseudogene TRBV3-2) to TRBJ1-2; 9 positions agree with TRBD1. Germline V gene data show CDR1 as LGHDT and CDR2 as YNNKEL (reference sequence). This CDR3 has 14 residues. The ends lost 4 bases at V and 7 bases at J; junction bases unmatched: 7. The CDR3 protein is CASSLRTGVGGYTF. CDR3 DNA: TGTGCCAGCAGCCTTCGGACAGGGGTAGGTGGCTACACCTTC.

The J gene is TRBJ2-1, the V gene TRBV29-1; 9 bases match TRBD2. V lost 7 bases and J lost 4; bases outside the gene matches: 8. This CDR3 contains 14 residues. Germline loops: CDR1 SQVTM, CDR2 ANQGSEA. Here the CDR3 reads CSGRSGRSYNEQFF. Here the CDR3 DNA reads TGCAGCGGCCGTAGCGGGAGATCTTACAATGAGCAGTTCTTC.

The genes are TRBV25-1 and TRBJ2-7; 10 nucleotides line up with TRBD2. Unmatched junction bases numbered 14, after V lost 2 bases and J lost 7 bases. This CDR3 spans 17 amino acids. CDR1 is MGHDK and CDR2 is SYGVNS in the germline V gene. CDR3 sequence (DNA): TGTGCCAGCAGTGAAACCCCATTGCTAGCGGGAGTAGGGGAGCAGTACTTC. Its protein is CASSETPLLAGVGEQYF.

This chain joins TRBV7-6 and TRBJ2-5; 7 bases match TRBD1. CDR1 and CDR2 (germline): SGHVS, FNYEAQ. V lost 5 bases and J lost 2; bases outside the gene matches: 8. This CDR3 comprises 15 residues. The CDR3 region is CASSPDRALQETQYF. The CDR3 DNA sequence: TGTGCCAGCAGCCCAGACAGGGCCCTGCAAGAGACCCAGTACTTC.

The V call is TRBV2, the J call TRBJ1-2; no firm D call. V lost 5 bases and J 4 bases, leaving 11 bases between the germline ends. The length of the CDR3 is 13 residues. Per the germline V gene, CDR1 is SNHLY and CDR2 is FYNNEI. CDR3 in DNA: TGTGCCAGCAGTAGACGTAGACTCTATGGCTACACCTTC. It yields the protein CASSRRRLYGYTF.

The chain couples TRBV15 to TRBJ1-4, with a possible D match to TRBD1 (6 bases). Trimming pared 3 bases from V and 5 bases from J, leaving 7 bases between. Germline CDR1 is LNHNV and CDR2 is YYDKDF (reference sequence). The CDR3 spans 13 residues. The CDR3 region is CATSSRGNEKLFF. CDR3 DNA sequence: TGTGCCACCAGCAGCAGGGGCAATGAAAAACTGTTTTTT.